The sequence of this T cell receptor (beta chain) was determined in a study of T cell repertoires in cytomegalovirus infection. MiXCR, applied by TCRdb to the reads, yields one record per CDR3 protein. The data hold some 100,000 distinct CDR3 sequences, with about 22% observed a single time. Per germline, CDR1 DFQATT and CDR2 SNEGSKA (reference sequence). V was pared by 5 bases and J by 2 bases, with 15 bases between. The CDR3 covers 14 residues. J is TRBJ2-5 and V is TRBV20-1, with TRBD2 as a possible D gene (6 bases). The sequence was obtained from a human donor in good health (CMV status not recorded). Some clones in this sample may be carry-over from other donors' samples. Input material: CD8+ T cells from PBMCs. CDR3 amino acids: CSARQGAGQETQYF. The CDR3 nucleotides are TGCAGTGCTCGCCAGGGTGCGGGACAAGAGACCCAGTACTTC.